Listed here are 8 T cell receptor beta chains from one sample, sequenced in a study of shared clonotypes between healthy human individuals. Sequenced by immunoSEQ multiplex PCR; TCRdb stores in-frame clones only, minus some. The sample lists approximately 2.5 million clones, around nine tenths occurring once. Sequencing was done on a sample of naive CD4+ T cells sorted from blood. Subset indicated: CD45RA+ positively selected. The source of these receptors is a man in his late teens or twenties in good health.

V gene TRBV9 combines with J gene TRBJ2-3; 10 bases fit TRBD1. Trimming cost V 0 bases and J 2 bases; bases outside gene matches: 6. Germline V gene data show CDR1 as SGDLS and CDR2 as YYNGEE. This CDR3 has 17 residues. The chain's CDR3 is CASSVDRGQGITDTQYF. CDR3 coding DNA: TGTGCCAGCAGCGTAGATCGGGGACAGGGGATCACAGATACGCAGTATTTT. Complete variable domain (other parts from reference TRBV9 and TRBJ2-3): DSGVTQTPKHLITATGQRVTLRCSPRSGDLSVYWYQQSLDQGLQFLIQYYNGEERAKGNILERFSAQQFPDLHSELNLSSLELGDSALYFCASSVDRGQGITDTQYFGPGTRLTVL.

The V and J genes are TRBV10-3 and TRBJ1-1, with 8 bases matching TRBD1. V dropped 0 bases and J dropped 4; count of bases not matched to a gene: 4. CDR3 length: 15 amino acids. Germline CDR1 is ENHRY and CDR2 is SYGVKD. The CDR3 nucleotides are TGTGCCATCAGTGAGTCGCAGGGGGCATCCACTGAAGCTTTCTTT. Translation: CAISESQGASTEAFF.

V gene TRBV6-1 combines with J gene TRBJ1-2; tentatively, D is TRBD1 (6 bases). V gave up 6 bases and J gave up 5 bases, with 13 bases separating them. Germline CDR1 and CDR2: MNHNS and SASEGT. CDR3 length: 13 residues. CDR3 region: CASRGGILYGYTF. The CDR3 DNA reads as TGTGCCAGCAGAGGGGGGATACTATATGGCTACACCTTC.

The chain is built from TRBV11-2 and TRBJ2-1; maybe TRBD1 (7 bases). This CDR3 is built from 14 residues. Per germline, CDR1 SGHAT and CDR2 FQNNGV. Trimming shortened V by 2 bases and J by 10 bases, and 15 bases separated the two germline ends. In nucleotides, the CDR3 is TGTGCCAGCAGCTTACCTAGACAGGGAGGCGAGCAGTTCTTC. This encodes CASSLPRQGGEQFF. The full variable domain, in which reference TRBV11-2 and TRBJ2-1 provide the parts outside the CDR3, is EAGVAQSPRYKIIEKRQSVAFWCNPISGHATLYWYQQILGQGPKLLIQFQNNGVVDDSQLPKDRFSAERLKGVDSTLKIQPAKLEDSAVYLCASSLPRQGGEQFFGPGTRLTVL.

This rearrangement joins TRBV18 to TRBJ2-5; 10 bases map to TRBD2. The DNA end is more similar to TRBJ2-7, so the J call may be wrong. Per the germline V gene, CDR1 is KGHSH and CDR2 is LQKENI. The CDR3 extends over 15 amino acids. In DNA, the CDR3 is TGTGCCAGCTCACCACGACTAGCGGGCACCTACGAGCAGTACTTC. Translation gives CASSPRLAGTYEQYF.

This clone was picked up one time. The chain links TRBV18 to TRBJ2-5; D tentatively reads TRBD1 or TRBD2 (5 bases each). Between the trimmed V and J ends, which lost 1 base and 0 bases, there was a span of 9 bases. The length of the CDR3 is 15 residues. The germline gives CDR1 KGHSH, CDR2 LQKENI. The CDR3 DNA is TGTGCCAGCTCACCACGAGGGGAGTACCAAGAGACCCAGTACTTC. As protein: CASSPRGEYQETQYF.

CDR3 coding DNA: TGCGCCAGCAGCGAAGGACTAGCGGGAGGTGGCTCCTACGAGCAGTACTTC. Its translation: CASSEGLAGGGSYEQYF. The V gene is TRBV4-1, the J gene TRBJ2-7; TRBD2 matches 14 bases. This CDR3 contains 17 residues. Looked up from germline, CDR1 is MGHRA and CDR2 is YSYEKL. V lost 5 bases and J lost 0; bases outside the gene matches: 6.

The V gene is TRBV28, the J gene TRBJ2-5; 10 bases are a match to TRBD1. The germline V gene has CDR1 MDHEN and CDR2 SYDVKM. The CDR3 length is 15 residues. V shed 6 bases and J 5 bases; nucleotides not matched to a gene: 9. In DNA form, the CDR3 reads TGTGCCAGCAGACTGCCCGGGACAGGGGTTGAGACCCAGTACTTC. Translating it yields CASRLPGTGVETQYF.